These 20 T cell receptor beta chains share one sample of origin, sequenced in a study of CD4 T cells in relation to SARS-CoV-2 and coronaviruses (dated by TCRdb to 2020 to 2022). CD4+ T cells from unexposed donors were collected before the COVID-19 pandemic (2011-2018). The EasySep CD4+ T cell isolation kit was used to isolate CD4+ T cells once the cultures had run for roughly 10 days. The library relied on the immunoSEQ multiplex PCR assay. Imported from immuneACCESS, the table was reduced by TCRdb to in-frame sequences with V and J called. These copies leave out some clones; in studies compared against another copy, an unresolved V gene accounts for under half, and the cause of the remainder is not known. This sample has nearly 30,000 clones in its table, and around 80% of those were observed once. Roughly 15% of the sample rests with the top ten. Their target antigens are unknown. The sample taken for sequencing was CD4+ T cells from PBMCs, cultured in vitro. The receptors derive from a human donor in good health.

The chain carries TRBV27 and TRBJ2-5; 7 bases line up with TRBD1. Trimming at V came to 0 bases and at J to 5 bases, leaving 3 bases not matched to a gene. Germline CDR1 is MNHEY and CDR2 is SMNVEV (reference sequence). CDR3 size: 14 residues. In DNA, the CDR3 is TGTGCCAGCAGTTTATCGACAGGGCGGGAGACCCAGTACTTC. This encodes CASSLSTGRETQYF.

V gene TRBV19 combines with J gene TRBJ1-4; D is unresolved. Germline CDR1 and CDR2: LNHDA and SQIVND (reference sequence). This CDR3 has 13 residues. Trimming pared 4 bases from V and 3 bases from J, leaving 6 bases between. CDR3 protein: CASSTPPNEKLFF. The CDR3 region has the DNA TGTGCCAGTAGTACCCCACCTAATGAAAAACTGTTTTTT.

V gene TRBV18 combines with J gene TRBJ1-6, with D hard to call. CDR3 length equals 14 residues. Germline CDR1 is KGHSH and CDR2 is LQKENI. Trimming pared 3 bases from V and 7 bases from J, leaving 10 bases between. CDR3 DNA sequence: TGTGCCAGCTCACCGGGCAGTAACAATTCACCCCTCCACTTT. It encodes CASSPGSNNSPLHF.

This chain connects TRBV6-2 or TRBV6-3 to TRBJ1-1, with 11 positions matching TRBD1. Germline lookup yields CDR1 MNHEY and CDR2 SVGEGT. The CDR3 consists of 15 residues. With V trimmed by 4 bases and J by 0 bases, 1 base remained unmatched. CDR3 nucleotide sequence: TGTGCCAGCAGTTTGGGACAGGGGGTGAACACTGAAGCTTTCTTT. Its protein product is CASSLGQGVNTEAFF.

This clone was detected only a few times. The J gene is TRBJ1-4, the V gene TRBV5-4; D gene unclear. The germline gives CDR1 SGHNT, CDR2 YYREEE (reference sequence). The CDR3 loop spans 16 amino acids. Deletions cut 2 bases from V and 8 bases from J, with 19 bases between. CDR3 sequence reads: CASSFPPGTGREKLFF. The CDR3 DNA sequence: TGTGCCAGCAGCTTTCCCCCAGGAACCGGACGGGAAAAACTGTTTTTT.

This clone has only one observation. This rearrangement joins TRBV3-1 (or the pseudogene TRBV3-2) to TRBJ1-6; 8 bases map to TRBD1. This CDR3 region has 16 residues. CDR1 is LGHDT, CDR2 YNNKEL, per germline (reference sequence). With V trimmed by 2 bases and J by 12 bases, 12 bases remained unmatched. The CDR3 nucleotides read TGTGCCAGCAGCCAACCGACAGGGGACGGGAGGAGACCCCTCCACTTT. Protein product: CASSQPTGDGRRPLHF.

This chain connects TRBV9 to TRBJ2-7; no clear D. Germline V gene lookup returns CDR1 SGDLS and CDR2 YYNGEE. V gave up 6 bases and J gave up 3 bases, with 16 bases separating them. The CDR3 is 14 residues long. The CDR3 DNA reads TGTGCCAGCAAATTGGAACTAAACCACTACGAGCAGTACTTC. Translating it yields CASKLELNHYEQYF.

The chain recombines TRBV2 with TRBJ2-5; D gene ambiguous. This CDR3 contains 16 residues. Germline-derived CDR1 and CDR2 are SNHLY and FYNNEI. V shed 6 bases and J shed 4 bases, with 21 bases lying between them. This chain's CDR3 is CASSPGSTRVLETQYF. The CDR3 DNA sequence: TGTGCCAGCAGCCCCGGGTCCACGAGAGTTTTAGAGACCCAGTACTTC.

In its sample, this clone was seen once. The chain is built from TRBV5-1 and TRBJ1-6; a weak D match, TRBD1 (5 bases). Looked up from germline, CDR1 is SGHRS and CDR2 is YFSETQ. The CDR3 has 15 residues. V was shortened by 2 bases and J by 5 bases, with 11 bases between the two germline ends. As DNA, the CDR3 is TGCGCCAGCAGCTTAGACAGCGTTGATAATTCACCCCTCCACTTT. Translating it yields CASSLDSVDNSPLHF.

The V and J genes are TRBV6-5 and TRBJ1-5, with D unclear. Per germline, CDR1 MNHEY and CDR2 SVGAGI. Trimming took 5 bases from V and 3 from J, leaving 8 bases between them. The CDR3 contains 13 residues. The CDR3 DNA follows: TGTGCCAGCAGTCCAACGATCAATCAGCCCCAGCATTTT. As protein: CASSPTINQPQHF.

The chain recombines TRBV10-3 with TRBJ2-3, with 12 bases matching TRBD2. V lost 5 bases to trimming and J lost 4 bases; unmatched junction nucleotides: 7. Germline V gene lookup returns CDR1 ENHRY and CDR2 SYGVKD. The CDR3 is 16 amino acids. CDR3 nucleotide sequence: TGTGCCATCAGTTTCAGACTAGCGGGGGAGGCAGATACGCAGTATTTT. It encodes CAISFRLAGEADTQYF.

This chain joins TRBV6-1 and TRBJ2-1; weak D call: TRBD1 (6 bases). Between the trimmed V and J ends, which lost 2 bases and 8 bases, there was a span of 13 bases. The CDR3 is made up of 14 amino acids. Germline V gives CDR1 MNHNS, CDR2 SASEGT. The chain's CDR3 is CASSEYRTDDEQFF. The CDR3 DNA is TGTGCCAGCAGTGAATATCGGACAGACGATGAGCAGTTCTTC.

The CDR3 spells CASSLFQGQESPLHF. In DNA, the CDR3 is TGCGCCAGCAGCTTGTTCCAGGGTCAGGAATCACCCCTCCACTTT. The J gene is TRBJ1-6, the V gene TRBV5-1; perhaps TRBD1 as D (5 bases). CDR3 length: 15 residues. The ends were cut back, 1 base at V and 10 bases at J, with 15 bases in the middle. CDR1 and CDR2 (germline): SGHRS, YFSETQ.

The chain recombines TRBV7-6 with TRBJ1-4; 10 bases are a match to TRBD1. The J segment lost 6 bases and the V segment lost 3 bases, leaving 10 bases of the junction unmatched. Germline V gives CDR1 SGHVS, CDR2 FNYEAQ. This CDR3 comprises 17 residues. The CDR3 region is CASSFSTPDRGYEKLFF. CDR3 nucleotides: TGTGCCAGCAGCTTTTCGACCCCGGACAGGGGGTATGAAAAACTGTTTTTT. Based on the CDR3 plus reference TRBV7-6 and TRBJ1-4, the full variable domain is GAGVSQSPRYKVTKRGQDVALRCDPISGHVSLYWYRQALGQGPEFLTYFNYEAQQDKSGLPNDRFSAERPEGSISTLTIQRTEQRDSAMYRCASSFSTPDRGYEKLFFGSGTQLSVL.

V usage is TRBV2 and J usage is TRBJ1-6, with 9 nucleotides matching TRBD1. This CDR3 has 17 amino acids. Germline loops: CDR1 SNHLY, CDR2 FYNNEI. Trimming took 10 bases from V and 6 from J; bases not matched to a gene: 16. The CDR3 DNA sequence: TGTGCCATCTCGAGCCTTACAGGGGGCCAGGCTAATTCACCCCTCCACTTT. This encodes CAISSLTGGQANSPLHF.

The chain couples TRBV18 to TRBJ2-7; D is ambiguous. This CDR3 is 14 amino acids long. The V and J ends lost 3 bases and 7 bases respectively, with 16 bases between them. CDR1 and CDR2 (germline): KGHSH, LQKENI. The DNA for the CDR3 is TGTGCCAGCTCACCGGCCTCCTCCTACGTAGAGCAGTACTTC. This encodes CASSPASSYVEQYF.

The J gene is TRBJ1-3, the V gene TRBV6-6; the D gene is possibly TRBD1 (5 bases). CDR1 is MNHNY and CDR2 is SVGAGI in the germline V gene (reference sequence). The CDR3 is 13 amino acids. For the CDR3, the DNA is TGTGCTGCCGGGTGGGGTCAGGGAGACACCATATATTTT. Its translation: CAAGWGQGDTIYF.

V gene TRBV9 combines with J gene TRBJ2-7; TRBD1 aligns across 7 bases. Looked up from germline, CDR1 is SGDLS and CDR2 is YYNGEE. The CDR3 contains 14 residues. The V segment lost 0 bases and the J segment 9 bases; nucleotides outside the gene matches: 9. The CDR3 here is CASSVATSTGAQYF. The DNA for the CDR3 is TGTGCCAGCAGCGTAGCTACAAGTACAGGGGCGCAGTACTTC.

The gene calls are TRBV3-1 (or the pseudogene TRBV3-2) and TRBJ2-1; TRBD2 agrees at 9 bases. The CDR3 is made up of 16 amino acids. Unmatched junction bases numbered 12, after V lost 2 bases and J lost 10 bases. Germline V gene lookup returns CDR1 LGHDT and CDR2 YNNKEL (reference sequence). Here the CDR3 reads CASSQYRGGAEREQFF. In nucleotides, the CDR3 is TGTGCCAGCAGCCAATACCGCGGGGGGGCCGAGCGGGAGCAGTTCTTC.

The rearrangement links TRBV19 to TRBJ2-1; perhaps TRBD2 as D (6 bases). The CDR3 spans 15 residues. Germline V gene data show CDR1 as LNHDA and CDR2 as SQIVND (reference sequence). Trimming left V 3 bases short and J 6 bases short, with 15 bases between. CDR3 residues: CASSIAGGVGNEQFF. The CDR3 nucleotides read TGTGCCAGTAGTATCGCCGGGGGAGTGGGCAATGAGCAGTTCTTC.